These 15 T cell receptor beta chains were all obtained from the same sample, sequenced in a study of blood T cell repertoires in COVID-19. The data were produced by immunoSEQ multiplex PCR, yet TCRdb's version contains in-frame clones alone and is incomplete. The sample has roughly 97,000 clones; around 87% are singletons. Sequenced input: peripheral blood. The receptor set was obtained from a human donor in a cohort sampled during active COVID-19.

The chain carries TRBV9 and TRBJ1-1; D is unclear. This CDR3 has 16 residues. From germline, CDR1 is SGDLS and CDR2 YYNGEE. Trimming removed 0 bases from V and 0 bases from J, with 12 bases in between. CDR3 in DNA: TGTGCCAGCAGCGTAGGAGGATCAGCCATGAACACTGAAGCTTTCTTT. Amino acids: CASSVGGSAMNTEAFF. Full variable domain (remainder filled in from reference TRBV9 and TRBJ1-1): DSGVTQTPKHLITATGQRVTLRCSPRSGDLSVYWYQQSLDQGLQFLIQYYNGEERAKGNILERFSAQQFPDLHSELNLSSLELGDSALYFCASSVGGSAMNTEAFFGQGTRLTVV.

V and J are TRBV5-1 and TRBJ1-4; 8 bases are shared with TRBD1. V lost 7 bases and J lost 7; bases outside the gene matches: 12. Germline lookup yields CDR1 SGHRS and CDR2 YFSETQ. The CDR3 is 15 residues long. CDR3 nucleotide sequence: TGCGCCAGCCGAACAGGGGGAACGAGGAGTGAAAAACTGTTTTTT. The encoded protein is CASRTGGTRSEKLFF.

The gene calls are TRBV19 and TRBJ2-7, with 10 bases matching TRBD1. From germline, CDR1 is LNHDA and CDR2 SQIVND (reference sequence). The junction had 4 bases not matched to a gene; V was cut back by 6 bases and J by 2 bases. The CDR3 extends over 14 amino acids. CDR3 DNA: TGTGCCAGTAGCGCCGGGACAGGGGCCTACGAGCAGTACTTC. Amino acids: CASSAGTGAYEQYF.

The V gene is TRBV11-3, the J gene TRBJ2-7; unclear D gene. Germline CDR1 is SGHNT and CDR2 is YENEEA. The V end was cut by 0 bases, the J end by 6 bases, with 6 bases between. This CDR3 has 12 amino acids. DNA of the CDR3: TGTGCCAGCAGCTTAGAACTCGGCGAGCAGTACTTC. Protein product: CASSLELGEQYF.

J is TRBJ2-4 and V is TRBV5-1; possible D gene TRBD2, 6 bases. Germline V lookup: CDR1 SGHRS, CDR2 YFSETQ. This CDR3 has 18 residues. The V end lost 0 bases, the J end lost 4 bases, and 20 bases lay between the germline ends. The CDR3, as DNA: TGCGCCAGCAGCTTGGATTTTACTAAGGCACGGGGGAAAAACATTCAGTACTTC. This gives the protein CASSLDFTKARGKNIQYF.

The genes are TRBV6-5 and TRBJ2-7, with a possible D match to TRBD2 (5 bases). Germline V gene lookup returns CDR1 MNHEY and CDR2 SVGAGI. There are 13 residues in the CDR3. V lost 4 bases to trimming and J lost 3 bases, with 10 bases between them. CDR3 DNA: TGTGCCAGCAGTTGGACTTACCTCTACGAGCAGTACTTC. It translates to CASSWTYLYEQYF.

J is TRBJ2-5 and V is TRBV5-1; a weak D match, TRBD1 (5 bases). This CDR3 region has 12 residues. Germline assignment: CDR1 SGHRS and CDR2 YFSETQ. The ends were cut back, 0 bases at V and 5 bases at J, with 5 bases in the middle. Here the CDR3 DNA reads TGCGCCAGCAGCTTGGCAGGGGAGACCCAGTACTTC. It encodes CASSLAGETQYF. The variable domain in full, with the rest retrieved from reference TRBV5-1 and TRBJ2-5, is KAGVTQTPRYLIKTRGQQVTLSCSPISGHRSVSWYQQTPGQGLQFLFEYFSETQRNKGNFPGRFSGRQFSNSRSEMNVSTLELGDSALYLCASSLAGETQYFGPGTRLLVL.

The chain combines TRBV19 with TRBJ2-7, with TRBD1 matching over 9 bases. Germline V gene sequence: CDR1 LNHDA, CDR2 SQIVND (reference sequence). The length of the CDR3 is 14 residues. After removal of 3 bases from V and 3 bases from J, the junction contained 3 bases not matched to a gene. CDR3 region: CASSIRTGVYEQYF. The CDR3 coding sequence is TGTGCCAGTAGTATTCGGACAGGGGTCTACGAGCAGTACTTC.

V usage is TRBV5-1 and J usage is TRBJ2-7; no firm D call. Trimming stripped 4 bases from V and 2 bases from J, with 13 bases between. This CDR3 is built from 14 residues. Germline V CDR1 and CDR2: SGHRS, YFSETQ. CDR3 loop: CASSPSPGTYEQYF. DNA for the CDR3: TGCGCCAGCAGCCCCTCCCCAGGAACCTACGAGCAGTACTTC.

The chain joins TRBV27 to TRBJ2-3, with D tentatively TRBD1 (6 bases). Per the germline V gene, CDR1 is MNHEY and CDR2 is SMNVEV (reference sequence). V gave up 0 bases and J gave up 3 bases, with 10 bases separating them. This CDR3 region has 15 residues. The DNA of the CDR3 is TGTGCCAGCAGTTTATCGATAAGGGGGACAGATACGCAGTATTTT. This sequence encodes CASSLSIRGTDTQYF.

This rearrangement joins TRBV7-2 to TRBJ2-7; no clear D gene. Per the germline V gene, CDR1 is SGHTA and CDR2 is FQGNSA. The CDR3 has 14 amino acids. Trimming removed 0 bases at V and 6 bases at J, with 12 bases between. CDR3 coding DNA: TGTGCCAGCAGCTTAGCGGCGGCATCGAGCGAGCAGTACTTC. The encoded protein is CASSLAAASSEQYF.

In its sample, this clone ranks as medium-sized. This rearrangement joins TRBV15 to TRBJ2-7; D might be TRBD2 (6 bases). Germline values: CDR1 LNHNV, CDR2 YYDKDF (reference sequence). The CDR3 runs 15 residues. V was trimmed by 2 bases and J by 5 bases, leaving 16 bases between them. The CDR3 nucleotides are TGTGCCACCAGCAGATACCGGGACTCCCCAAACGAGCAGTACTTC. Residues: CATSRYRDSPNEQYF.

The V call is TRBV6-5, the J call TRBJ2-7; a possible D gene is TRBD1 (6 bases). Germline assignment: CDR1 MNHEY and CDR2 SVGAGI. Trimming cost V 2 bases and J 9 bases, with 14 bases left between them. The CDR3 sequence is 13 residues long. The CDR3 nucleotides are TGTGCCAGCAGTTACGGGGACAAGGCGGGGCAGTACTTC. Its protein product is CASSYGDKAGQYF.

The chain couples TRBV15 to TRBJ2-5, with D uncertain. With 0 bases removed from V and 3 bases from J, the gap between germline ends came to 5 bases. CDR1 is LNHNV, CDR2 YYDKDF, per germline (reference sequence). The CDR3 is 13 residues long. The CDR3 coding sequence is TGTGCCACCAGCAGAGATCCAGAAGAGACCCAGTACTTC. As protein: CATSRDPEETQYF.

V usage is TRBV19 and J usage is TRBJ1-5; D is perhaps TRBD1 (5 bases). Trimming shortened V by 5 bases and J by 5 bases, and 16 bases separated the two germline ends. Germline V CDR1 and CDR2: LNHDA, SQIVND (reference sequence). The CDR3 has 15 residues. The CDR3 is CASSARDSTYQPQHF. CDR3 sequence (DNA): TGTGCCAGTAGTGCCCGGGACTCCACCTATCAGCCCCAGCATTTT.